The rows below give T cell receptor beta chains drawn from one sample of a study of vaccination and CD4 T cells after COVID-19. These receptors are not linked to any known antigen. TCRdb re-called the PCR reads through MiXCR, storing one row per CDR3 protein. The sample includes more than 10,000 distinct CDR3 sequences, about 50% of them seen just once. Input material: CD4+ T cells from blood, cultured in vitro. The receptor set was obtained from a human donor who had recovered from COVID-19. Each CDR3 is given without its conserved first and last residue.

v_gene: TRBV20-1; j_gene: TRBJ2-7; CDR3aa: SAADRAYEQY
v_gene: TRBV10-2; j_gene: TRBJ1-6; CDR3aa: ASRADGSPLH
v_gene: TRBV28; j_gene: TRBJ1-2; CDR3aa: ASSSSGTGAMYGYT
v_gene: TRBV24-1; j_gene: TRBJ2-3; CDR3aa: ATRDPSTDTQY
v_gene: TRBV12-3/TRBV12-4; j_gene: TRBJ2-5; CDR3aa: ASSHRDTETQY
v_gene: TRBV12-3/TRBV12-4; j_gene: TRBJ1-1; CDR3aa: ASSFLQGGRAF
v_gene: TRBV19; j_gene: TRBJ2-1; CDR3aa: ASKAPGLGTYNEQF
v_gene: TRBV6-5; j_gene: TRBJ1-1; CDR3aa: ASSYRSGTVNTEAF
v_gene: TRBV20-1; j_gene: TRBJ2-3; CDR3aa: SATGDSTDTQY
v_gene: TRBV6-5; j_gene: TRBJ1-5; CDR3aa: ASSYRELRQPQH
v_gene: TRBV15; j_gene: TRBJ1-1; CDR3aa: ATSRAPRTGNTEAF
v_gene: TRBV19; j_gene: TRBJ2-2; CDR3aa: ASAWRTSGELF
v_gene: TRBV23-1; j_gene: TRBJ1-2; CDR3aa: ASSQSGGFNYGYT
v_gene: TRBV20-1; j_gene: TRBJ1-4; CDR3aa: SAPNSRGGGEKLF
v_gene: TRBV11-1; j_gene: TRBJ2-3; CDR3aa: ASSFGADTHTDTQY
v_gene: TRBV9; j_gene: TRBJ2-5; CDR3aa: ASSVESQETQY
v_gene: TRBV6-5; j_gene: TRBJ2-3; CDR3aa: ASSYLRSADTQY
v_gene: TRBV28; j_gene: TRBJ1-2; CDR3aa: ASSRRGRLVPHGYT
v_gene: TRBV6-1; j_gene: TRBJ2-2; CDR3aa: ASSGSGIGTGELF
v_gene: TRBV5-1; j_gene: TRBJ1-1; CDR3aa: ASSLRGFLTEAF
v_gene: TRBV24-1; j_gene: TRBJ2-1; CDR3aa: ATSDVTGTDNNEQF
v_gene: TRBV24-1; j_gene: TRBJ1-5; CDR3aa: ATRRARGNQPQH
v_gene: TRBV20-1; j_gene: TRBJ2-3; CDR3aa: SASQLAGVTDTQY
v_gene: TRBV24-1; j_gene: TRBJ1-5; CDR3aa: ATSDPTEPNQPQH
v_gene: TRBV5-4; j_gene: TRBJ2-5; CDR3aa: ASSRDQGRETQY
v_gene: TRBV7-3; j_gene: TRBJ2-1; CDR3aa: ASSPTGTRVYNEQF
v_gene: TRBV10-3; j_gene: TRBJ1-5; CDR3aa: AISSTGGNQPQH
v_gene: TRBV20-1; j_gene: TRBJ1-1; CDR3aa: SAREGGASEAF
v_gene: TRBV20-1; j_gene: TRBJ2-7; CDR3aa: SATRDSNSYEQY
v_gene: TRBV6-1; j_gene: TRBJ2-7; CDR3aa: ASRAGEAHEQY
v_gene: TRBV6-5; j_gene: TRBJ1-1; CDR3aa: ASRYYMGGATEAF
v_gene: TRBV30; j_gene: TRBJ1-2; CDR3aa: ACGSYGYT
v_gene: TRBV5-1; j_gene: TRBJ2-5; CDR3aa: ASSLSDRGETQY
v_gene: TRBV7-8; j_gene: TRBJ1-5; CDR3aa: ASSTRQGVGVGRNQPQH
v_gene: TRBV6-1; j_gene: TRBJ2-1; CDR3aa: ASTGRTSGKNEQF
v_gene: TRBV7-9; j_gene: TRBJ2-7; CDR3aa: ASSLGDFPDYEQY
v_gene: TRBV20-1; j_gene: TRBJ2-5; CDR3aa: SASPSGRAEETQY
v_gene: TRBV7-2; j_gene: TRBJ1-5; CDR3aa: ASSLGENQPQH
v_gene: TRBV27; j_gene: TRBJ2-1; CDR3aa: ASRPGTVSYNEQF
v_gene: TRBV20-1; j_gene: TRBJ2-5; CDR3aa: SAAKGSTGVETQY
v_gene: TRBV25-1; j_gene: TRBJ1-6; CDR3aa: ASSEDGNSPLH
v_gene: TRBV28; j_gene: TRBJ2-7; CDR3aa: ASSSPGDSPYEQY
v_gene: TRBV28; j_gene: TRBJ2-7; CDR3aa: ASSFDRLRGRYEQY
v_gene: TRBV6-5; j_gene: TRBJ1-1; CDR3aa: ASSYAGRGGAF
v_gene: TRBV2; j_gene: TRBJ2-5; CDR3aa: ASSERWGRGRQETQY
v_gene: TRBV7-2; j_gene: TRBJ2-1; CDR3aa: ASSQSSGRGYEQF
v_gene: TRBV12-3/TRBV12-4; j_gene: TRBJ1-1; CDR3aa: ASSQREDTEAF
v_gene: TRBV27; j_gene: TRBJ1-5; CDR3aa: ASKRDSNQPQH
v_gene: TRBV20-1; j_gene: TRBJ2-3; CDR3aa: SASGSGWGTDTQY
v_gene: TRBV15; j_gene: TRBJ1-5; CDR3aa: ATRSEGGVQPQH
v_gene: TRBV24-1; j_gene: TRBJ2-3; CDR3aa: ATSDPRRGMAGTQY
v_gene: TRBV5-5; j_gene: TRBJ1-5; CDR3aa: ASSLGRGVTNQPQH
v_gene: TRBV20-1; j_gene: TRBJ1-6; CDR3aa: SARVGIVGSYNSPLH
v_gene: TRBV15; j_gene: TRBJ1-1; CDR3aa: ATSRGLTGTEAF